This entry describes one T cell receptor (beta chain). Its antigen is unknown. This entry comes from a study of cytomegalovirus exposure and HLA in healthy donors. The wider study: Among the 398 donors who were genotyped, around 77% fell in the genetic ancestry cluster that is associated with self-reported Caucasian donors.

The PCR contained 60 Vbeta and 13 Jbeta primers. TCRdb's copy holds only in-frame clones and misses some; the assay was immunoSEQ multiplex PCR. The sample lists roughly 180,000 clones; roughly 84% were seen once. The CDR3 sequence is 14 residues long. CDR1 and CDR2 from the germline V gene are SQVTM and ANQGSEA. The V end lost 1 base, the J end lost 0 bases, and 10 bases lay between the germline ends. General study results and limits: In the analysis, some V segments, TRBV6-2 and TRBV6-3 included, were excluded as indistinguishable.

Sequencing input: PBMCs. The V and J genes are TRBV29-1 and TRBJ2-7; D is unclear. This TCR derives from a boy aged 5-17 years in good health and CMV-seronegative. The CDR3 spells CSVEAPSSSYEQYF. The CDR3, as DNA: TGCAGCGTTGAAGCCCCTTCGAGCTCCTACGAGCAGTACTTC.